Listed below are T cell receptor beta chains from one sample, sequenced in a study of early stage breast cancer tumors. Clones were sequenced by immunoSEQ multiplex PCR, and TCRdb holds only the in-frame ones, with some missing. The table records about 69,000 clones, around 80% of them present only once. Sequenced input: blood. The receptors here all came from a person aged 40 to 50 with breast cancer. CDR3s include the opening cysteine and the closing phenylalanine or tryptophan. Fields, in order: clone size, V gene, J gene, D gene, CDR3 protein, CDR3 DNA. The D gene is left open where the match is weak. A clone size is listed for some rows: how often the clone was seen (once, few, many), or a class if it is expanded.

>-|TRBV4-2|TRBJ2-5|TRBD1
CASSRTGGMEETQYF
TGTGCCAGCAGCCGGACAGGGGGCATGGAAGAGACCCAGTACTTC
>once|TRBV11-2|TRBJ1-4|-
CASSLVRGSNEKLFF
TGTGCCAGCAGCTTAGTGAGAGGGTCTAATGAAAAACTGTTTTTT
>-|TRBV6-4|TRBJ2-2|-
CASSTDTTTGELFF
TGTGCCAGCAGTACCGACACAACCACCGGGGAGCTGTTTTTT
>once|TRBV7-2|TRBJ2-3|TRBD2
CASSIGLAHTDTQYF
TGTGCCAGCAGCATAGGACTAGCCCACACAGATACGCAGTATTTT
>-|TRBV7-9|TRBJ2-2|-
CASSMLAGELFF
TGTGCCAGCAGCATGTTAGCCGGGGAGCTGTTTTTT
>-|TRBV2|TRBJ2-1|TRBD2
CAVLPLAEGPQFF
TGTGCCGTCTTGCCCCTAGCGGAGGGGCCGCAGTTCTTC
>-|TRBV30|TRBJ2-3|-
CAWRYSRNTDTQYF
TGTGCCTGGAGGTATAGCAGAAACACAGATACGCAGTATTTT
>-|TRBV29-1|TRBJ2-5|TRBD2
CSVATSGVQETQYF
TGCAGCGTTGCCACTAGCGGGGTTCAAGAGACCCAGTACTTC
>few|TRBV13|TRBJ1-5|-
CASSLGPGAGQPQHF
TGTGCCAGCAGCTTAGGCCCGGGGGCGGGTCAGCCCCAGCATTTT
>-|TRBV6-5|TRBJ2-2|-
CASNPGNTGELFF
TGTGCCAGCAACCCAGGGAACACCGGGGAGCTGTTTTTT
>-|TRBV28|TRBJ2-7|TRBD2
CASSRTSPQYEQYF
TGTGCCAGCAGCCGGACTAGCCCTCAATACGAGCAGTACTTC
>-|TRBV9|TRBJ1-5|-
CASSPGQMDQPQHF
TGTGCCAGCAGCCCCGGACAAATGGATCAGCCCCAGCATTTT
>-|TRBV6-6|TRBJ2-1|TRBD2
CASSSSSGAYNEQFF
TGTGCCAGCAGTTCTTCTAGCGGAGCCTACAATGAGCAGTTCTTC
>few|TRBV18|TRBJ2-5|-
CASSPSETQYF
TGTGCCAGCTCACCTTCAGAGACCCAGTACTTC
>once|TRBV28|TRBJ2-7|TRBD1
CASSLRTGGYEQYF
TGTGCCAGCAGCCTGAGGACAGGGGGCTACGAGCAGTACTTC
>once|TRBV4-1|TRBJ2-3|-
CASSQVGAISTDTQYF
TGCGCCAGCAGCCAAGTCGGCGCAATTAGCACAGATACGCAGTATTTT
>few|TRBV11-1|TRBJ1-1|-
CASSSGFQGASEAFF
TGTGCCAGCAGCTCAGGGTTTCAGGGCGCATCTGAAGCTTTCTTT
>-|TRBV29-1|TRBJ2-3|-
CSVVGHFTDTQYF
TGCAGCGTTGTAGGTCACTTCACAGATACGCAGTATTTT
>-|TRBV7-9|TRBJ1-4|TRBD1
CASSPRTGRNEKLFF
TGTGCCAGCAGTCCAAGGACAGGGAGGAATGAAAAACTGTTTTTT
>-|TRBV6-5|TRBJ2-1|-
CASSYLKGNEQFF
TGTGCCAGCAGTTACTTGAAGGGCAATGAGCAGTTCTTC
>-|TRBV5-5|TRBJ2-5|-
CASSLGQNLETQYF
TGTGCCAGCAGCTTAGGACAGAACTTGGAGACCCAGTACTTC